This T cell receptor beta chain was captured by sequencing in a study of blood T cell repertoires in COVID-19. For the study at large: Italy, Spain and the United States were the sources of the convalescent and acute COVID-19 samples.

Source study methods: By means of reference gene primer amplification, nucleated cell counts were estimated. The table came from immunoSEQ multiplex PCR; TCRdb's copy has only in-frame clones and leaves some out. That table gives V, J and clone size, and the DNA gave D and trimming. The profile shows roughly 120,000 clones, around three quarters of them singletons. This CDR3 comprises 13 residues. Germline V gives CDR1 SGHTA, CDR2 FQGNSA. The V end lost 0 bases, the J end lost 7 bases, and 4 bases lay between the germline ends. The source material was peripheral blood. The sequence was obtained from a human donor in a cohort sampled during active or convalescent COVID-19. The chain joins TRBV7-2 to TRBJ1-6; no firm D call. CDR3 coding DNA: TGTGCCAGCAGCTTAGCACAGAATTCACCCCTCCACTTT. Its translation: CASSLAQNSPLHF.